Listed below are T cell receptor beta chains from one sample, sequenced in a study of cytomegalovirus exposure and HLA in healthy donors. Measured with immunoSEQ multiplex PCR; TCRdb has only the in-frame clones, and not every one. In the table there are some 110,000 clones, about 94% of which are singletons. Sample: PBMCs. The origin of the receptors is a woman between 18 and 30 years old in good health and CMV-seronegative. Both conserved end residues are part of each CDR3. A D gene is named only where the DNA matches it firmly. The size entry is marked missing in some rows and otherwise reads once, few, many or a size class.

d_call: TRBD1; j_call: TRBJ2-7; clone_size: -; v_call: TRBV9; cdr3_aa: CASSVEGQGTYEQYF; cdr3_nt: TGTGCCAGCAGCGTAGAGGGACAGGGGACCTACGAGCAGTACTTC
d_call: -; j_call: TRBJ1-1; clone_size: -; v_call: TRBV19; cdr3_aa: CASSISILNGEAFF; cdr3_nt: TGTGCCAGTAGTATCTCCATCCTAAACGGTGAAGCTTTCTTT
d_call: -; j_call: TRBJ1-5; clone_size: -; v_call: TRBV29-1; cdr3_aa: CSVAQWGNQPQHF; cdr3_nt: TGCAGCGTTGCACAGTGGGGCAATCAGCCCCAGCATTTT
d_call: -; j_call: TRBJ2-2; clone_size: -; v_call: TRBV10-1; cdr3_aa: CASGGENTGELFF; cdr3_nt: TGCGCCAGCGGCGGGGAGAACACCGGGGAGCTGTTTTTT
d_call: TRBD1; j_call: TRBJ1-2; clone_size: -; v_call: TRBV7-8; cdr3_aa: CASSLAAGGIGGYTF; cdr3_nt: TGTGCCAGCAGCTTAGCCGCAGGGGGAATAGGCGGCTACACCTTC
d_call: TRBD1; j_call: TRBJ1-5; clone_size: -; v_call: TRBV19; cdr3_aa: CASTYRQGLAQPQHF; cdr3_nt: TGTGCCAGTACGTATCGACAGGGTTTGGCTCAGCCCCAGCATTTT
d_call: -; j_call: TRBJ1-1; clone_size: -; v_call: TRBV13; cdr3_aa: CASSLRSIEAFF; cdr3_nt: TGTGCCAGCAGCCTACGATCTATTGAAGCTTTCTTT
d_call: -; j_call: TRBJ2-1; clone_size: -; v_call: TRBV5-1; cdr3_aa: CASSTRPYNEQFF; cdr3_nt: TGCGCCAGCAGTACGAGGCCCTACAATGAGCAGTTCTTC
d_call: -; j_call: TRBJ2-2; clone_size: -; v_call: TRBV10-3; cdr3_aa: CAISDFRELFF; cdr3_nt: TGTGCCATCAGTGATTTTAGGGAGCTGTTTTTT
d_call: TRBD2; j_call: TRBJ2-1; clone_size: -; v_call: TRBV7-8; cdr3_aa: CASSPSRVAGSTRRPNEQFF; cdr3_nt: TGTGCCAGCAGCCCCTCCCGGGTAGCGGGATCCACCCGCCGACCCAATGAGCAGTTCTTC
d_call: -; j_call: TRBJ1-5; clone_size: -; v_call: TRBV28; cdr3_aa: CASSFGSGNQPQHF; cdr3_nt: TGTGCCAGCAGTTTTGGCAGCGGCAATCAGCCCCAGCATTTT
d_call: -; j_call: TRBJ2-7; clone_size: -; v_call: TRBV4-1; cdr3_aa: CASSQAPPGTRGYEQYF; cdr3_nt: TGCGCCAGCAGCCAAGCCCCTCCCGGGACAAGGGGCTACGAGCAGTACTTC
d_call: TRBD2; j_call: TRBJ2-1; clone_size: -; v_call: TRBV2; cdr3_aa: CASIRLRLALREQFF; cdr3_nt: TGTGCCAGCATCCGCCTCAGACTAGCCCTCCGGGAGCAGTTCTTC
d_call: TRBD1; j_call: TRBJ1-2; clone_size: -; v_call: TRBV28; cdr3_aa: CASSPPTGIDGYTF; cdr3_nt: TGTGCCAGCAGCCCCCCGACAGGGATCGATGGCTACACCTTC
d_call: TRBD2; j_call: TRBJ2-7; clone_size: -; v_call: TRBV18; cdr3_aa: CASSPGGGWTEQYF; cdr3_nt: TGTGCCAGCTCACCGGGCGGGGGGTGGACCGAGCAGTACTTC
d_call: TRBD2; j_call: TRBJ2-7; clone_size: -; v_call: TRBV2; cdr3_aa: CASMWSAGAYEQYF; cdr3_nt: TGTGCCAGCATGTGGTCTGCGGGAGCCTACGAGCAGTACTTC
d_call: -; j_call: TRBJ2-7; clone_size: -; v_call: TRBV6-5; cdr3_aa: CASSSQGFSSYLEQYF; cdr3_nt: TGTGCCAGCAGTTCCCAGGGGTTCTCGTCTTACCTCGAGCAGTACTTC
d_call: TRBD1; j_call: TRBJ2-1; clone_size: -; v_call: TRBV12-5; cdr3_aa: CASAQNRGLDEQFF; cdr3_nt: TGTGCTAGTGCTCAAAACAGGGGGCTAGATGAGCAGTTCTTC
d_call: -; j_call: TRBJ1-1; clone_size: once; v_call: TRBV27; cdr3_aa: CATATSGILGYNTEAFF; cdr3_nt: TGTGCCACCGCCACCTCGGGTATTCTTGGCTATAACACTGAAGCTTTCTTT
d_call: -; j_call: TRBJ2-3; clone_size: -; v_call: TRBV10-3; cdr3_aa: CATHLGVQEDTQYF; cdr3_nt: TGTGCCACTCACCTAGGGGTTCAGGAAGATACGCAGTATTTT
d_call: -; j_call: TRBJ1-3; clone_size: once; v_call: TRBV28; cdr3_aa: CASQSPGNTIYF; cdr3_nt: TGTGCCAGCCAGTCCCCTGGAAACACCATATATTTT
d_call: TRBD2; j_call: TRBJ2-7; clone_size: -; v_call: TRBV28; cdr3_aa: CASSSPGGGSYEQYF; cdr3_nt: TGTGCCAGCAGTTCCCCGGGAGGCGGTTCCTACGAGCAGTACTTC